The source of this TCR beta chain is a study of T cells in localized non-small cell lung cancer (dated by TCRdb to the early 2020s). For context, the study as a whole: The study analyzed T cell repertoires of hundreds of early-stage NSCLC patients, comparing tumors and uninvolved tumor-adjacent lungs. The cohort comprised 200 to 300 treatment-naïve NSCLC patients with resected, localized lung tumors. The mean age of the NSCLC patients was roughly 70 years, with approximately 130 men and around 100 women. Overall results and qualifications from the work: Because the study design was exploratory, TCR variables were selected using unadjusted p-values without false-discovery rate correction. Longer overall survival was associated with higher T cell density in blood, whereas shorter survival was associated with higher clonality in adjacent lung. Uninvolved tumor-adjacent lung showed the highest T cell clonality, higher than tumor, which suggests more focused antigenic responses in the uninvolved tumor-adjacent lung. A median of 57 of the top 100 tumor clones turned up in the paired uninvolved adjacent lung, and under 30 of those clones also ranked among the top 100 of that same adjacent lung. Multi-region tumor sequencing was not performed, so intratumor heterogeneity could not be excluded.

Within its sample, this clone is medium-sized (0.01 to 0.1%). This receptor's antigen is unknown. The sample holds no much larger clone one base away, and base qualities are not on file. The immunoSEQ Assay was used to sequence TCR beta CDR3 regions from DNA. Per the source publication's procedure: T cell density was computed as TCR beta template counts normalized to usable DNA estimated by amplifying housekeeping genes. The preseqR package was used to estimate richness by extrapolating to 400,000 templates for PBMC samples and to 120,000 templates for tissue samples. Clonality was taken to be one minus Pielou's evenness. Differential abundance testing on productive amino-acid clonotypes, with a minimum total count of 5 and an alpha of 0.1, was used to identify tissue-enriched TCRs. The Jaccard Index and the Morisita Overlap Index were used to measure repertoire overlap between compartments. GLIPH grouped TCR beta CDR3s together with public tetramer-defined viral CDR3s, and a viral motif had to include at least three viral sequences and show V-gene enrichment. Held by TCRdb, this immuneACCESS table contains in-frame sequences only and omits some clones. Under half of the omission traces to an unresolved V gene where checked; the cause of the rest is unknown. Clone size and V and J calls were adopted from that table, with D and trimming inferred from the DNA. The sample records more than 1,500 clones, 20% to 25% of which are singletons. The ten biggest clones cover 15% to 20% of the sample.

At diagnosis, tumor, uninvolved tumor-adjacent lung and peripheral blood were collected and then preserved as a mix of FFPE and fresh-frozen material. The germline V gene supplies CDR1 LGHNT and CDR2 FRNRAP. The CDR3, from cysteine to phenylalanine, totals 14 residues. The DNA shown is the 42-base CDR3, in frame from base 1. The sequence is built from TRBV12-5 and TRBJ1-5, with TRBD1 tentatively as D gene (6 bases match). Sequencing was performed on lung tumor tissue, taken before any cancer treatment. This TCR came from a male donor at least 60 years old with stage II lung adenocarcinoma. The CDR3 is CASIEGGANQPQHF. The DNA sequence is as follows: TGTGCCAGCATAGAGGGGGGGGCGAATCAGCCCCAGCATTTT.